These 24 T cell receptor beta chains share one sample of origin, sequenced in a study of OX40 agonist ivuxolimab in advanced cancers. Sequencing used immunoSEQ multiplex PCR; TCRdb keeps in-frame clones, though not all of them. The sample consists of 30,000 to 45,000 clones, about 80% of them appearing once. The sequencing used CD4+ or CD8+ T cells sorted from blood, collected in a trial of the OX40 agonist ivuxolimab. The source of these receptors is an adult with an advanced solid tumor such as melanoma, head and neck, liver or kidney cancer.

J is TRBJ2-3 and V is TRBV11-2, with D maybe TRBD2 (5 bases). V was cut by 5 bases and J by 9 bases, with 12 bases left in between. The CDR3 length is 12 residues. Germline assignment: CDR1 SGHAT and CDR2 FQNNGV. CDR3 residues: CASSPQRGTQYF. CDR3 nucleotide sequence: TGTGCCAGCAGCCCTCAAAGAGGGACGCAGTATTTT. Based on the CDR3 plus reference TRBV11-2 and TRBJ2-3, the full variable domain is EAGVAQSPRYKIIEKRQSVAFWCNPISGHATLYWYQQILGQGPKLLIQFQNNGVVDDSQLPKDRFSAERLKGVDSTLKIQPAKLEDSAVYLCASSPQRGTQYFGPGTRLTVL.

This sequence joins TRBV6-6 and TRBJ1-5, with 8 bases aligning to TRBD1. The CDR3 has 14 residues. Germline V gives CDR1 MNHNY, CDR2 SVGAGI (reference sequence). The V segment lost 6 bases and the J segment 2 bases; nucleotides outside the gene matches: 3. CDR3 DNA sequence: TGTGCCAGCAGACGGACAGGGCGCAATCAGCCCCAGCATTTT. This translates into CASRRTGRNQPQHF.

The chain carries TRBV19 and TRBJ2-3; 7 bases are shared with TRBD1. This CDR3 is built from 15 residues. Germline assignment: CDR1 LNHDA and CDR2 SQIVND (reference sequence). V trimming: 7 bases; J trimming: 1 base; junction bases outside the gene matches: 8. CDR3 sequence: CASTHGDSGTDTQYF. As DNA, the CDR3 is TGTGCCAGTACTCACGGGGACAGCGGCACAGATACGCAGTATTTT. Supplemented by reference TRBV19 and TRBJ2-3, the full variable domain reads DGGITQSPKYLFRKEGQNVTLSCEQNLNHDAMYWYRQDPGQGLRLIYYSQIVNDFQKGDIAEGYSVSREKKESFPLTVTSAQKNPTAFYLCASTHGDSGTDTQYFGPGTRLTVL.

V usage is TRBV7-3 and J usage is TRBJ2-7, with D possibly being TRBD2 (5 bases). CDR3 length: 13 residues. V lost 5 bases and J lost 4, with 12 bases in between. Germline V gene sequence: CDR1 SGHTA, CDR2 FQGTGA. The DNA for the CDR3 is TGTGCCAGCAGCCCAAACAGAGGGTACGAGCAGTACTTC. This encodes CASSPNRGYEQYF.

The rearrangement joins TRBV9 to TRBJ2-5; the match to TRBD1 covers 7 bases. Germline V gene data show CDR1 as SGDLS and CDR2 as YYNGEE. V shed 0 bases and J 4 bases; nucleotides not matched to a gene: 3. This CDR3 contains 14 residues. Here the CDR3 DNA reads TGTGCCAGCAGCGTAGACCAGGGGGTAGAGACCCAGTACTTC. Residues: CASSVDQGVETQYF.

The CDR3 reads CASSHPSSGGARGMTQYF. The CDR3 DNA reads TGTGCCAGCAGTCACCCCTCTAGCGGGGGGGCCAGGGGGATGACCCAGTACTTC. V and J are TRBV2 and TRBJ2-5, with 12 nucleotides matching TRBD2. V dropped 5 bases and J dropped 7; count of bases not matched to a gene: 17. Germline V gene sequence: CDR1 SNHLY, CDR2 FYNNEI. The CDR3 extends over 18 amino acids. Full variable domain (missing parts from reference TRBV2 and TRBJ2-5): EPEVTQTPSHQVTQMGQEVILRCVPISNHLYFYWYRQILGQKVEFLVSFYNNEISEKSEIFDDQFSVERPDGSNFTLKIRSTKLEDSAMYFCASSHPSSGGARGMTQYFGPGTRLLVL.

Regarding this clone: The same CDR3 is also encoded by other DNA sequences in this sample. This sequence joins TRBV2 and TRBJ1-2; 7 bases line up with TRBD1. The CDR3 loop spans 12 amino acids. Germline assignment: CDR1 SNHLY and CDR2 FYNNEI. V was pared by 8 bases and J by 4 bases, with 4 bases of the junction left unmatched. The CDR3 nucleotides are TGTGCCAGCCGGGACAGACTCTATGGCTACACCTTC. Amino acids: CASRDRLYGYTF.

This rearrangement joins TRBV6-6 to TRBJ2-1; 9 bases align to TRBD2. Unmatched junction bases numbered 8, after V lost 7 bases and J lost 10 bases. The CDR3 consists of 13 residues. Germline CDR1 and CDR2: MNHNY and SVGAGI (reference sequence). This CDR3 reads CASKGLASEEQFF. In DNA form, the CDR3 reads TGTGCCAGCAAGGGACTAGCATCTGAAGAGCAGTTCTTC.

The V and J genes are TRBV4-1 and TRBJ1-2; 9 bases align to TRBD1. V shed 0 bases, J shed 0 bases, and the junction held 5 bases outside the gene matches. This CDR3 comprises 17 residues. The germline gives CDR1 MGHRA, CDR2 YSYEKL. CDR3 residues: CASSQEGQGISNYGYTF. CDR3 sequence (DNA): TGCGCCAGCAGCCAAGAGGGACAGGGTATTTCTAACTATGGCTACACCTTC.

This clone was recorded a few times. CDR3 region: CASSPDSVSKLTF. The CDR3 DNA reads as TGTGCCAGCAGCCCAGACAGCGTATCGAAGCTCACCTTC. The J gene is TRBJ1-2, the V gene TRBV7-2; weak D call: TRBD1 (5 bases). The CDR3 contains 13 residues. V gave up 5 bases and J gave up 13 bases, with 20 bases separating them. Germline values: CDR1 SGHTA, CDR2 FQGNSA. Full variable domain (remainder filled in from reference TRBV7-2 and TRBJ1-2): GAGVSQSPSNKVTEKGKDVELRCDPISGHTALYWYRQSLGQGLEFLIYFQGNSAPDKSGLPSDRFSAERTGGSVSTLTIQRTQQEDSAVYLCASSPDSVSKLTFGSGTRLTVV.

The gene calls are TRBV10-3 and TRBJ2-7; 11 bases are a match to TRBD2. The length of the CDR3 is 13 residues. With 6 bases clipped from V and 4 bases from J, the junction kept 2 bases outside the gene matches. The germline V gene has CDR1 ENHRY and CDR2 SYGVKD. DNA of the CDR3: TGTGCCATCAGCATAGCGGGAGGGTACGAGCAGTACTTC. Residues: CAISIAGGYEQYF.

The V call is TRBV7-3, the J call TRBJ2-3, with TRBD2 identical over 13 bases. J gave up 5 bases and V 5 bases, and 7 bases lay outside the gene matches. From germline, CDR1 is SGHTA and CDR2 FQGTGA. The CDR3 covers 16 residues. As DNA, the CDR3 is TGTGCCAGCAGCCAATCCGGGACTAGCGGGAAAGATACGCAGTATTTT. Translated: CASSQSGTSGKDTQYF.

The chain joins TRBV28 to TRBJ1-6; D gene unclear. Trimming left V 4 bases short and J 5 bases short, with 12 bases between. Germline CDR1 reads MDHEN; CDR2 reads SYDVKM. This CDR3 contains 15 residues. The DNA of the CDR3 is TGTGCCAGCAGTTACCGAACACCAGATAATTCACCCCTCCACTTT. It yields the protein CASSYRTPDNSPLHF.

Worth noting for this clone: One end of the junction is discordant with germline, which a read error may explain. V is TRBV20-1 and J is TRBJ1-1; the D is unclear. The CDR3 extends over 11 amino acids. Germline CDR1 DFQATT, CDR2 SNEGSKA (reference sequence). CDR3 sequence: CSARSNSEAFF. The DNA of the CDR3 is TGCAGTGCTAGGTCGAACAGTGAAGCTTTCTTT.

The rearrangement links TRBV5-1 to TRBJ2-2; 10 nucleotides match TRBD1. Per the germline V gene, CDR1 is SGHRS and CDR2 is YFSETQ. V dropped 5 bases and J dropped 3; count of bases not matched to a gene: 7. CDR3 size: 16 residues. This CDR3 is CASSPGTGVDTGELFF. The CDR3 region has the DNA TGCGCCAGCAGTCCCGGGACAGGGGTAGACACCGGGGAGCTGTTTTTT.

The chain links TRBV30 to TRBJ1-1; D gene unclear. CDR1 GTSNPN and CDR2 SVGIG come from the germline V gene (reference sequence). With 2 bases removed from V and 3 bases from J, the gap between germline ends came to 7 bases. The CDR3 spans 12 residues. The CDR3 DNA is TGTGCCTGGAGTCCATGGCACACTGAAGCTTTCTTT. Its translation is CAWSPWHTEAFF.

J is TRBJ2-7 and V is TRBV5-1; D is undetermined. The CDR3 covers 14 residues. Germline V lookup: CDR1 SGHRS, CDR2 YFSETQ. Trimming pared 0 bases from V and 3 bases from J, leaving 10 bases between. This CDR3 is CASSLVGRSYEQYF. The CDR3 coding sequence is TGCGCCAGCAGCTTGGTCGGACGGAGCTACGAGCAGTACTTC.

The CDR3 loop is CATSRDWDTEAFF. Written as DNA, the CDR3 is TGTGCCACCAGCAGAGATTGGGACACTGAAGCTTTCTTT. The J gene is TRBJ1-1, the V gene TRBV15; D is unresolved. The V end was cut by 0 bases, the J end by 3 bases, with 5 bases between. The CDR3 covers 13 residues. CDR1 LNHNV and CDR2 YYDKDF come from the germline V gene (reference sequence).

V gene TRBV6-6 combines with J gene TRBJ1-5; D gene ambiguous. Germline assignment: CDR1 MNHNY and CDR2 SVGAGI (reference sequence). Trimming shortened V by 2 bases and J by 1 base, and 6 bases separated the two germline ends. The CDR3 runs 14 residues. For the CDR3, the DNA is TGTGCCAGCAGTTACGTACAGAGCAATCAGCCCCAGCATTTT. Amino acid sequence: CASSYVQSNQPQHF.

This clone was observed a single time. The rearrangement uses TRBV11-2 and TRBJ2-4, with D tentatively TRBD2 (5 bases). The ends were cut back, 2 bases at V and 3 bases at J, with 8 bases in the middle. The CDR3 has 14 amino acids. The V gene's germline CDR1 is SGHAT and CDR2 FQNNGV. CDR3 in DNA: TGTGCCAGCAGCTTAACTAGAGGCAAAAACATTCAGTACTTC. It specifies CASSLTRGKNIQYF.

This chain uses TRBV11-2 with TRBJ1-1, with D unresolved. Trimming pared 5 bases from V and 1 base from J, leaving 14 bases between. The CDR3 runs 15 residues. Germline V gene lookup returns CDR1 SGHAT and CDR2 FQNNGV. CDR3 coding DNA: TGTGCCAGCAGCCCGAAGGACGGAGGGAACACTGAAGCTTTCTTT. It yields the protein CASSPKDGGNTEAFF.

The chain is built from TRBV5-1 and TRBJ1-1; TRBD1 might be the D (6 bases). This CDR3 comprises 17 residues. Germline loops: CDR1 SGHRS, CDR2 YFSETQ. Between the trimmed V and J ends, which lost 1 base and 1 base, there was a span of 17 bases. CDR3: CASSLSPPGGPNTEAFF. CDR3 DNA: TGCGCCAGCAGCTTGTCCCCCCCCGGGGGGCCGAACACTGAAGCTTTCTTT.

This clone has a single count. CDR3 nucleotides: TGCGCCAGCAGCTTGGGAGGGCAGTACCAAGAGACCCAGTACTTC. Translation: CASSLGGQYQETQYF. This chain connects TRBV5-1 to TRBJ2-5; D perhaps matches TRBD2 (5 bases). The CDR3 contains 15 residues. V was clipped by 0 bases and J by 0 bases, with 9 bases between them. Per germline, CDR1 SGHRS and CDR2 YFSETQ.

This clone showed up just a few times. The rearrangement links TRBV27 to TRBJ1-2; the D gene is possibly TRBD1 (5 bases). Germline CDR1 and CDR2: MNHEY and SMNVEV (reference sequence). V was trimmed by 6 bases and J by 4 bases, leaving 12 bases between them. The CDR3 consists of 13 residues. The CDR3 DNA is TGTGCCAGCAGCGGTAGGGACCGCTATGGCTACACCTTC. Translation gives CASSGRDRYGYTF.